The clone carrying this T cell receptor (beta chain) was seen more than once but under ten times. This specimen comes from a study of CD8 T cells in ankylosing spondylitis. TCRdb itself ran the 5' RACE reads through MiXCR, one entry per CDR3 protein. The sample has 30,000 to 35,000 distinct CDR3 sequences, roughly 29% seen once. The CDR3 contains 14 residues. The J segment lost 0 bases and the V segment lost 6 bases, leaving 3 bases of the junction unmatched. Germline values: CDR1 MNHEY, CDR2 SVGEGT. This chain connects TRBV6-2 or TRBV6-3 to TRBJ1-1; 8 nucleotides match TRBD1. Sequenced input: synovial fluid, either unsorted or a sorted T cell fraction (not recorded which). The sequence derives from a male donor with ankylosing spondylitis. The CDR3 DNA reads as TGTGCCAGCAGAAGACAGGGGTTGAACACTGAAGCTTTCTTT. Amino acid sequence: CASRRQGLNTEAFF.